A selection of T cell receptor beta chains follows, all from one sample in a study of shared clonotypes between healthy human individuals. Sequencing was performed with immunoSEQ multiplex PCR; in TCRdb, only in-frame clones are kept and a portion is missing. The table lists some 2,500,000 clones, roughly 93% of them singletons. Sequenced input: naive CD4+ T cells from PBMCs. The receptors were gathered from a man between 18 and 29 years old in good health. Some clones in this sample may be carry-over from other donors' samples. Each CDR3 is given with its conserved first and last residue. D genes are given only for firm matches. Where a row states a size, it is once, few, many or the class of an expanded clone; other rows omit it.

DNA: TGTGCCAGCAGCTTAAGAGCGGGAGGTTCGTACAATGAGCAGTTCTTC
CDR3: CASSLRAGGSYNEQFF
J: TRBJ2-1
V: TRBV7-3
D: TRBD2
size: once

DNA: TGTGCCTGGAGTGTACTATGGGGACTCTATGGCTACACCTTC
CDR3: CAWSVLWGLYGYTF
J: TRBJ1-2
V: TRBV30
D: -
size: -

DNA: TGCGCCAGCAGCTATTCCATCCCAGATACGCAGTATTTT
CDR3: CASSYSIPDTQYF
J: TRBJ2-3
V: TRBV5-1
D: -
size: -

DNA: TGTGCCTGGAGCTCAGGGGCCCTCTACAATGAGCAGTTCTTC
CDR3: CAWSSGALYNEQFF
J: TRBJ2-1
V: TRBV30
D: -
size: -

DNA: TGCGCCAGCAGCTTGTTCAGCGCCCAAGAGACCCAGTACTTC
CDR3: CASSLFSAQETQYF
J: TRBJ2-5
V: TRBV5-1
D: -
size: -

DNA: TGTGCCAGCATTGAGGGCCCCTCCGGGAGTAACAATGAGCAGTTCTTC
CDR3: CASIEGPSGSNNEQFF
J: TRBJ2-1
V: TRBV28
D: -
size: -

DNA: TGTGCCAGCAGCTGGGCGGGAGGGCCAGACAATGAGCAGTTCTTC
CDR3: CASSWAGGPDNEQFF
J: TRBJ2-1
V: TRBV4-2
D: TRBD2
size: -

DNA: TGTGCCAGCAGCCAAACTAGCACCGGGGAGCTGTTTTTT
CDR3: CASSQTSTGELFF
J: TRBJ2-2
V: TRBV16
D: -
size: once

DNA: TGTGCCAGCAGCGTAGCCCCCACGGCCGATACAGGGGGGACTAATGAAAAACTGTTTTTT
CDR3: CASSVAPTADTGGTNEKLFF
J: TRBJ1-4
V: TRBV9
D: TRBD1
size: -

DNA: TGTGCCAGCAGTCCGGCTGGGGGGAGCGGGAGGTACAATGAGCAGTTCTTC
CDR3: CASSPAGGSGRYNEQFF
J: TRBJ2-1
V: TRBV28
D: TRBD2
size: -

DNA: TGTGCCAGCCGGACGTTCCGGGACTCTGAAGCTTTCTTT
CDR3: CASRTFRDSEAFF
J: TRBJ1-1
V: TRBV28
D: -
size: -

DNA: TGCGCCAGCAGCCCTGGTGCCGTCCCGGGACAGGGAGTCTATGGCTACACCTTC
CDR3: CASSPGAVPGQGVYGYTF
J: TRBJ1-2
V: TRBV4-1
D: TRBD1
size: -

DNA: TGCGCCAGCAGCTTGGCTCCTAGCAACTACGAGCAGTACTTC
CDR3: CASSLAPSNYEQYF
J: TRBJ2-7
V: TRBV5-1
D: -
size: -

DNA: TGTGCCAGCAGTCCCCACCTTAGCGGCTCTGGCTACACCTTC
CDR3: CASSPHLSGSGYTF
J: TRBJ1-2
V: TRBV28
D: -
size: -

DNA: TGTGCCAGCAGGGATGGGGGGATTGCCGGGGAGCTGTTTTTT
CDR3: CASRDGGIAGELFF
J: TRBJ2-2
V: TRBV7-2
D: -
size: -

DNA: TGTGCCAGCAGCTTAGTCCGGACTAGCGGGAGGCGGTCAGATACGCAGTATTTT
CDR3: CASSLVRTSGRRSDTQYF
J: TRBJ2-3
V: TRBV7-2
D: TRBD2
size: -

DNA: TGTGCCAGCAGCTTAGGGGTAGCGGGAACCAATGAGCAGTTCTTC
CDR3: CASSLGVAGTNEQFF
J: TRBJ2-1
V: TRBV11-2
D: TRBD2
size: -

DNA: TGTGCCAGCAGCTTAAACGGGGACGGCGGAAAAAAACTGTTTTTT
CDR3: CASSLNGDGGKKLFF
J: TRBJ1-4
V: TRBV5-4
D: -
size: -

DNA: TGTGCCAGCAGCCAAGTCGGCGGTGAAGGTAGAAAGCAGTACTTC
CDR3: CASSQVGGEGRKQYF
J: TRBJ2-7
V: TRBV14
D: -
size: -

DNA: TGTGCCAGCAGTCCCACGGGACAGGGTCGGAACGAGCAGTACTTC
CDR3: CASSPTGQGRNEQYF
J: TRBJ2-7
V: TRBV28
D: TRBD1
size: -

DNA: TGTGCCAGCAGCGGGGACAGGGGGAGTACGCAGTATTTT
CDR3: CASSGDRGSTQYF
J: TRBJ2-3
V: TRBV21-1
D: -
size: -

DNA: TGCGCCAGCAGCCGCTCGTTTGGTGACACTGAAGCTTTCTTT
CDR3: CASSRSFGDTEAFF
J: TRBJ1-1
V: TRBV5-1
D: -
size: -

DNA: TGTGCCAGCTCACCAGGCCAGGGCCGGGGAGCTAACTATGGCTACACCTTC
CDR3: CASSPGQGRGANYGYTF
J: TRBJ1-2
V: TRBV18
D: -
size: -

DNA: TGTGCCAGCAGCCCCCCCGGGACTAGGGAGGGTGAGCAGTTCTTC
CDR3: CASSPPGTREGEQFF
J: TRBJ2-1
V: TRBV7-3
D: TRBD2
size: -

DNA: TGTGCCAGCAGCTCCCGTAGGCAGGGTCACTATGGCTACACCTTC
CDR3: CASSSRRQGHYGYTF
J: TRBJ1-2
V: TRBV7-2
D: -
size: -

DNA: TGTGCCACCACCGGGACAGGGTTACACACCTCTGGAAACACCATATATTTT
CDR3: CATTGTGLHTSGNTIYF
J: TRBJ1-3
V: TRBV6-4
D: TRBD1
size: -